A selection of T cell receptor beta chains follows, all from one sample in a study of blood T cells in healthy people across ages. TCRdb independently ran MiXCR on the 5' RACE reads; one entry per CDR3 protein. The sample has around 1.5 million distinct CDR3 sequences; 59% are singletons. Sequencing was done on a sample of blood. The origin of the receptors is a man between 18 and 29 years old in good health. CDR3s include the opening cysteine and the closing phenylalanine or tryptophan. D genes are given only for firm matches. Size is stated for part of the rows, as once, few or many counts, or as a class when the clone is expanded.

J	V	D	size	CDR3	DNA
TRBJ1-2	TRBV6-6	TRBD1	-	CASSFPGPGQGDGYTF	TGTGCCAGCAGTTTCCCCGGACCGGGACAGGGGGATGGCTACACCTTC
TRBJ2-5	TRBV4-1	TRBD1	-	CASSQVRTGGQETQYF	TGCGCCAGCAGCCAAGTTCGCACAGGGGGCCAAGAGACCCAGTACTTC
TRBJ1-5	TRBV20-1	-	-	CSQIERRDQPQHF	TGCAGTCAAATCGAGCGTAGAGATCAGCCCCAGCATTTT
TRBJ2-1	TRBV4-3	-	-	CASSQTAYRPAGEQFF	TGCGCCAGCAGCCAAACCGCCTATCGACCGGCGGGGGAGCAGTTCTTC
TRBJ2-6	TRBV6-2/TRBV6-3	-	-	CASSPNRSGANVLTF	TGTGCCAGCAGCCCAAACAGATCTGGGGCCAACGTCCTGACTTTC
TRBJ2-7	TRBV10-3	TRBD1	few	CAISESRDRPHEQYF	TGTGCCATCAGTGAGTCCCGGGACAGGCCCCACGAGCAGTACTTC
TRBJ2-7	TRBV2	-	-	CASSEGGLRYEQYF	TGTGCCAGCAGTGAGGGGGGGCTACGATACGAGCAGTACTTC
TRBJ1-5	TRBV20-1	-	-	CSARDRGDQPQHF	TGCAGTGCTAGAGATCGTGGCGATCAGCCCCAGCATTTT
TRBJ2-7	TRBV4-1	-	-	CASSQGWQGSYEQYF	TGCGCCAGCAGCCAAGGTTGGCAGGGGTCCTACGAGCAGTACTTC
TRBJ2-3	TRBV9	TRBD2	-	CASRRASGATTDTQYF	TGTGCCAGCAGACGTGCTAGCGGGGCAACCACAGATACGCAGTATTTT
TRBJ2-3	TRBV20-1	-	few	CSARILSRDTQYF	TGCAGTGCTAGAATTTTGAGTAGAGATACGCAGTATTTT
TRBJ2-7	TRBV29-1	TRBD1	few	CSGGSGQGSHEQYF	TGCAGCGGGGGCTCGGGACAGGGCTCCCACGAGCAGTACTTC
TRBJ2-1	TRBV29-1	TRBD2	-	CSVGFTSAYNEQFF	TGCAGCGTTGGGTTTACTAGCGCCTACAATGAGCAGTTCTTC
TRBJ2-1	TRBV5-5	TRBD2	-	CASKLGGTPASGEQFF	TGTGCCAGCAAATTGGGGGGGACGCCGGCCAGCGGTGAGCAGTTCTTC
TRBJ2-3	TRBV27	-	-	CASSTETDTDTQYF	TGTGCCAGCAGTACTGAAACCGACACAGATACGCAGTATTTT
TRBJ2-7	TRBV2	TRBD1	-	CASSGQGQGRQYF	TGTGCCAGCAGCGGACAGGGGCAGGGGAGGCAGTACTTC
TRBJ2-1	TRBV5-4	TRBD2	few	CASSLGASGVGYNEQFF	TGTGCCAGCAGCTTGGGGGCTAGCGGGGTGGGGTACAATGAGCAGTTCTTC
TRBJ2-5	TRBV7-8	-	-	CASSLAPPGLQETQYF	TGTGCCAGCAGCTTAGCCCCCCCGGGCTTACAAGAGACCCAGTACTTC
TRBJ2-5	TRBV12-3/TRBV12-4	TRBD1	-	CASTSPQGALETQYF	TGTGCCAGCACCTCCCCACAGGGGGCTTTGGAGACCCAGTACTTC
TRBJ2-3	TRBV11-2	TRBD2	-	CASSLDRDSGKLADTQYF	TGTGCCAGCAGCTTAGATAGGGATAGCGGGAAGTTGGCAGATACGCAGTATTTT
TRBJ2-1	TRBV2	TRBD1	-	CASFRDRGLGEQFF	TGTGCCAGTTTCCGGGACAGGGGGCTTGGTGAGCAGTTCTTC
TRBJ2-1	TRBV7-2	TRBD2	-	CASSVRGTSGHNEQFF	TGTGCCAGCAGCGTAAGAGGGACTAGCGGACACAATGAGCAGTTCTTC
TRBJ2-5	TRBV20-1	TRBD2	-	CSAIQTSDQETQYF	TGCAGTGCTATCCAGACTAGCGACCAAGAGACCCAGTACTTC
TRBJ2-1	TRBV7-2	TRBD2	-	CASSLSSGRMEFEQFF	TGTGCCAGCAGCTTAAGTAGCGGGAGGATGGAGTTTGAGCAGTTCTTC
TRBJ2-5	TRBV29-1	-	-	CSVGLVNLQETQYF	TGCAGCGTTGGGTTGGTGAATCTGCAAGAGACCCAGTACTTC
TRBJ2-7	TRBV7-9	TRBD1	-	CASSPAETGDLVAQYF	TGTGCCAGCAGCCCGGCCGAGACAGGGGATCTTGTGGCCCAGTACTTC